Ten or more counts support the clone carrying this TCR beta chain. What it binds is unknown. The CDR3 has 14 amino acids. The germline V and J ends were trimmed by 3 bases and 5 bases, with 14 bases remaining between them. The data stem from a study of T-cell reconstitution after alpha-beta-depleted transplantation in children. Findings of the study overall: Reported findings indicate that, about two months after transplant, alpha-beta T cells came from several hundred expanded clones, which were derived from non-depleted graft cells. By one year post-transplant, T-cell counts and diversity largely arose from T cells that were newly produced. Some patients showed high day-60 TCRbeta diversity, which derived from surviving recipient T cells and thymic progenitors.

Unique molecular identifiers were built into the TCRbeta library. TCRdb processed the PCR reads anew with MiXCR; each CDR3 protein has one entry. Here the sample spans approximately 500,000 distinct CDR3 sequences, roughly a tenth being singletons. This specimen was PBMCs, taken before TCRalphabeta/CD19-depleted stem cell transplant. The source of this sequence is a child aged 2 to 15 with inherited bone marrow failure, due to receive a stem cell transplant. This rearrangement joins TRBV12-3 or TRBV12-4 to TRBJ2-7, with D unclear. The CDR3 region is CASSFLDGIHEQYF. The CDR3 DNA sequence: TGTGCCAGCAGTTTTCTGGACGGTATCCACGAGCAGTACTTC.